This TCR beta chain stems from a study of CD8+CD57+ T cells in acquired aplastic anemia (dated by TCRdb to the late 2010s). Regarding the research as a whole: DNA extracted from sorted CD4+ and CD8+ cells had a mean of 3.2 ug, with a range of about 0.19 to 27.4 ug. A CD8+CD57+ expansion meant a frequency higher than the mean frequency seen in healthy subjects. Here is what the overall study found, with its caveats: Patients and healthy controls showed no significant difference in CD8+ Simpson's diversity (P=0.060). Although 25 to 30 CD8+ CDR3 sequences were shared by patients and controls, these sequences appeared highly expressed in patients and within the immunodominant clones of patients.

Genomic DNA was used as template for profiling of TCR beta VDJ combinations and CDR3 sequences. An Illumina HiSeq 2000 was used for TCR repertoire sequencing. Processing in the source paper ran as follows. Repertoires were assessed using TRBV/TRBJ rearrangement plots, CDR3 size and DJ length profiles, and Simpson's diversity index. The immunodominant clone was defined as the most abundant DNA sequence in deep sequencing data. CDR3 amino acid sequences were screened for sharing across subjects and were compared with published repertoires and the VDJdb database. The public sequencing data were trimmed at Q25 with fastp and processed into clonotypes with MiXCR by TCRdb, which kept only in-frame beta chains. Each entry is one CDR3 protein sequence, shown with its most common DNA and genes. The V and J calls here are based on TCRdb, not the publication. The sample yields approximately 150,000 distinct CDR3 sequences; over 70% were counted once. The biggest ten clones account for 40% to 55% of the sample.

CDR1 and CDR2 are read off the germline V gene (reference sequence) as LNHDA and SQIVND. Trimming accounts for 7 bases at V and 5 bases at J, while the number of junction bases matched to no gene is 5. Spanning cysteine to phenylalanine, the CDR3 consists of 14 amino acids. Only CDR3 DNA remains: 42 bases, in frame from the first base. As regards this clonotype: Its target antigen remains unknown. No base quality values were provided; no much bigger clone lies one nucleotide off.

Expansion of CD8+CD57+ cells had been shown by flow cytometry in the patients chosen for sequencing. All patients had severe acquired aplastic anemia diagnosed by International Study of Aplastic Anemia and Agranulocytosis and Camitta criteria. At the time blood was sampled, none of the patients had received any therapy. In this study, sorted CD4+ and CD8+ T cells from the blood of healthy subjects and of severe aplastic anemia patients had their TCR repertoires deep-sequenced. Patients were enrolled in the USA under clinicaltrials.gov protocols 00001620, 01623167, 00001397, 00071045, 00081523 and 00961064. Ficoll-Paque density gradient centrifugation was used to isolate peripheral blood mononuclear cells. CD4+ and CD8+ T cells were sorted by FACS or magnetic beads before DNA extraction.

Material: sorted CD4+, CD8+, or CD8+CD57+ T cells (not recorded which) from PBMCs. The clonotype comes from a human donor with aplastic anemia. The chain was built from TRBV19 and TRBJ2-3, with 11 bases in between that match TRBD2. The CDR3 protein is CASKLAGVGDTQYF. The sequenced DNA: TGTGCCAGTAAACTAGCGGGAGTTGGAGATACGCAGTATTTT.